Only one count was recorded for the clone carrying this TCR beta chain. These data belong to a study of blood T cell repertoires in COVID-19. Study-wide context: Italy, Spain and the United States were the sources of the convalescent and acute COVID-19 samples. T cells, B-cell-depleted T cells, or PBMCs provided the cDNA or gDNA that served as material.

J lost 5 bases, V lost 2 bases, and 5 bases had no gene match. Germline assignment: CDR1 LNHDA and CDR2 SQIVND (reference sequence). The CDR3 has 16 amino acids. In the study's own analysis: Researchers report that nucleated cell counts were estimated from reference gene primer amplification. Repertoires were generated with immunoSEQ multiplex PCR, while TCRdb's copy carries only in-frame clones and drops some. The DNA was the basis for D and trimming; V, J and clone size are from that table. The sample shows approximately 28,000 clones, approximately 79% of them seen only once. The specimen sequenced was peripheral blood. This receptor was taken from a boy aged 2 to 10 with active or convalescent COVID-19. The genes are TRBV19 and TRBJ1-5, with 11 bases that match TRBD1. CDR3 protein: CASSIRTGGVYQPQHF. The CDR3 DNA reads TGTGCCAGTAGTATACGGACAGGGGGCGTTTATCAGCCCCAGCATTTT.